The entry below describes one T cell receptor (beta chain). No antigen is known for it. The data originate from a study of shared clonotypes between healthy human individuals. Study context: Donors were a couple of women and a few men aged 18 to 49. The study used three CD4 naive, three CD4 memory, two CD8 naive and one CD8 memory plate per donor.

Study results and limitations: A reduction in generation probabilities was seen for non-shared clonotypes relative to those shared by all four donors.

The data were produced by immunoSEQ multiplex PCR, yet TCRdb's version contains in-frame clones alone and is incomplete. In the table there are about 680,000 clones, around 90% of which are singletons. Naivety among CD8 cells was defined by CD45RO negativity and positive CCR7 selection, thereby excluding terminally differentiated effector memory CD45RA+ cells. The CDR3 consists of 13 residues. Germline V lookup: CDR1 SGHDN, CDR2 FVKESK. Trimming stripped 4 bases from V and 3 bases from J, with 10 bases between. This TCR was recovered from a man aged 30 to 39 in good health. Sequencing was performed on naive CD8+ T cells sorted from blood. The J gene is TRBJ2-7, the V gene TRBV14; no reliable D call. The DNA of the CDR3 is TGTGCCAGCAGCCTGGCGGTATTCTACGAGCAGTACTTC. As protein: CASSLAVFYEQYF.